This T cell receptor (beta chain) was recovered during a study of CD8+ T cells in alopecia areata. CD4+ and CD8+ T cells were sorted from PBMCs stained for CD3, CD4 and CD8. To note about this clone: Its antigen is currently unknown.

After isolation, RNA underwent reverse transcription to generate cDNA as the sequencing template. Profiling relied on immunoSEQ multiplex PCR, and the TCRdb table lists in-frame clones only, not all of them. This table holds more than 95,000 clones, around 59% found once. V trimming: 4 bases; J trimming: 4 bases; junction bases outside the gene matches: 11. Germline CDR1 SGHTA, CDR2 FQGNSA. The CDR3 totals 16 residues. The study's findings and limits: Normal-skin resident alphabeta T cells also appear among scalp sample sequences. It was lesional scalp, especially alopecia totalis/universalis, that showed higher clonality than normal scalp.

The sequence was obtained from a human donor in good health. The chain links TRBV7-2 to TRBJ1-2; the match to TRBD1 covers 8 bases. The sample was CD4+ T cells sorted from blood. This CDR3 reads CASSSRVGQDSYGYTF. The CDR3 bases are TGTGCCAGCAGCTCGAGGGTGGGACAGGATTCCTATGGCTACACCTTC. The complete variable domain, with remaining parts taken from reference TRBV7-2 and TRBJ1-2, reads GAGVSQSPSNKVTEKGKDVELRCDPISGHTALYWYRQSLGQGLEFLIYFQGNSAPDKSGLPSDRFSAERTGGSVSTLTIQRTQQEDSAVYLCASSSRVGQDSYGYTFGSGTRLTVV.